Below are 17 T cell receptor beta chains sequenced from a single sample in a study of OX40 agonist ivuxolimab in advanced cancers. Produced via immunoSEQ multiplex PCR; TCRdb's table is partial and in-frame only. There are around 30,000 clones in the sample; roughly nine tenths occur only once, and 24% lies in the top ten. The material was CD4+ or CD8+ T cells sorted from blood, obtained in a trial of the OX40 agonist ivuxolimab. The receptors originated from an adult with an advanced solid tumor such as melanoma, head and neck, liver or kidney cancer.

The CDR3 spells CASSLVAGGSYEQYF. The CDR3 DNA follows: TGTGCCAGCAGCTTGGTGGCGGGAGGGTCCTACGAGCAGTACTTC. The J gene is TRBJ2-7, the V gene TRBV5-4; 9 bases fit TRBD2. The CDR3 extends over 15 amino acids. The J segment lost 1 base and the V segment lost 0 bases, leaving 2 bases of the junction unmatched. CDR1 is SGHNT and CDR2 is YYREEE in the germline V gene (reference sequence).

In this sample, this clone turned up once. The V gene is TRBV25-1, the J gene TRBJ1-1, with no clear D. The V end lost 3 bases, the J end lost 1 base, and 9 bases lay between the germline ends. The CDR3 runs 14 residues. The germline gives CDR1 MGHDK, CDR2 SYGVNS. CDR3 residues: CASSDYSQNTEAFF. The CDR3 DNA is TGTGCCAGCAGTGACTACAGTCAGAACACTGAAGCTTTCTTT. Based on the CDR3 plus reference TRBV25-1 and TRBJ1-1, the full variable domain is EADIYQTPRYLVIGTGKKITLECSQTMGHDKMYWYQQDPGMELHLIHYSYGVNSTEKGDLSSESTVSRIRTEHFPLTLESARPSHTSQYLCASSDYSQNTEAFFGQGTRLTVV.

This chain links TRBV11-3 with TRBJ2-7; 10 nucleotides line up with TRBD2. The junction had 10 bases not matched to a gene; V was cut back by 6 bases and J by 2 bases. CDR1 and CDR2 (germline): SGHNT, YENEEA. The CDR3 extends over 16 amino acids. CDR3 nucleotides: TGTGCCAGCAGTTCTCGAAGCGGGAGGGCCGCCTACGAGCAGTACTTC. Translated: CASSSRSGRAAYEQYF.

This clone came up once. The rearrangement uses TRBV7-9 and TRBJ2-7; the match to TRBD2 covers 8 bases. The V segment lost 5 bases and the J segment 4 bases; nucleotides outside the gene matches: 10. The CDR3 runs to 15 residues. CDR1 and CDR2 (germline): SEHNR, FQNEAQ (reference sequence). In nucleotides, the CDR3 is TGTGCCAGCAGCCCCCAGCGGGAGCTTTCGTACGAGCAGTACTTC. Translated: CASSPQRELSYEQYF.

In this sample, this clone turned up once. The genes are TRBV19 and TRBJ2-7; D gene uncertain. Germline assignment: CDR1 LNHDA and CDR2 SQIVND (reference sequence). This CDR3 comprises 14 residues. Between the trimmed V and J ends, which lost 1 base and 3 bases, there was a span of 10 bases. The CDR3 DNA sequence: TGTGCCAGTAGTATAGTGGCGGTGGGCTACGAGCAGTACTTC. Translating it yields CASSIVAVGYEQYF. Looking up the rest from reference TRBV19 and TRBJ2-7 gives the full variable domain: DGGITQSPKYLFRKEGQNVTLSCEQNLNHDAMYWYRQDPGQGLRLIYYSQIVNDFQKGDIAEGYSVSREKKESFPLTVTSAQKNPTAFYLCASSIVAVGYEQYFGPGTRLTVT.

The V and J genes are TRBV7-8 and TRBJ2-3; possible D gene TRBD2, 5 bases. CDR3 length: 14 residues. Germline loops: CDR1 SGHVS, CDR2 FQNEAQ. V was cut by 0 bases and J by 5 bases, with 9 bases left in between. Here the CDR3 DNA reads TGTGCCAGCAGCTTAGCGGGAGCGGTAGATACGCAGTATTTT. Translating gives CASSLAGAVDTQYF.

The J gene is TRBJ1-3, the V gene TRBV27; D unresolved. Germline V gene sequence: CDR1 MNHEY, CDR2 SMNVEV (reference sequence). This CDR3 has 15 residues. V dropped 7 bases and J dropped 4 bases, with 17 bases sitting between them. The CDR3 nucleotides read TGTGCCAGCACCCCTGGAACGGGTTCGGGAAACACCATATATTTT. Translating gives CASTPGTGSGNTIYF.

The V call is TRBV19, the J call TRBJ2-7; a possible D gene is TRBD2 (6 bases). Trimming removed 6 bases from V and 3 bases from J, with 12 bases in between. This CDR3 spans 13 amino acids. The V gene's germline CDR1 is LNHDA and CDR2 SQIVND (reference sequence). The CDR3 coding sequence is TGTGCCAGTAGCCACCGGGACTTCTACGAGCAGTACTTC. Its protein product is CASSHRDFYEQYF.

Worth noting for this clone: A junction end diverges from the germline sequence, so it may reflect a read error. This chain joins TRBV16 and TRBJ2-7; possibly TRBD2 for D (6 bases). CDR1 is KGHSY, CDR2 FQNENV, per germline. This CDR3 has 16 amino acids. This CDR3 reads CVSSHSGLRLSYEQYF. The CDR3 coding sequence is TGTGTCAGCAGCCACTCGGGACTTCGACTTTCCTACGAGCAGTACTTC.

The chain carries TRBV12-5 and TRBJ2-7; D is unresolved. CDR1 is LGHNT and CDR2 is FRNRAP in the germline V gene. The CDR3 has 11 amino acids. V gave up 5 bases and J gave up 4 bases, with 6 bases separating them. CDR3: CASGPPYEQYF. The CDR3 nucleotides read TGTGCTAGTGGTCCACCGTACGAGCAGTACTTC. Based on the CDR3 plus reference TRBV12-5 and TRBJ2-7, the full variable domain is DARVTQTPRHKVTEMGQEVTMRCQPILGHNTVFWYRQTMMQGLELLAYFRNRAPLDDSGMPKDRFSAEMPDATLATLKIQPSEPRDSAVYFCASGPPYEQYFGPGTRLTVT.

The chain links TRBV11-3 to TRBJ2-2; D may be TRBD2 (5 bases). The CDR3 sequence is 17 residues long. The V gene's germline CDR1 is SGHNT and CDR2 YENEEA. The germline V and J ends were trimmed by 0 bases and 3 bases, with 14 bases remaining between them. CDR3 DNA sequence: TGTGCCAGCAGCTTAGATCTGGGGTGGAGGTACACCGGGGAGCTGTTTTTT. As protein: CASSLDLGWRYTGELFF. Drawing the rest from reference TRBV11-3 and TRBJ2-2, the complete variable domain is EAGVVQSPRYKIIEKKQPVAFWCNPISGHNTLYWYLQNLGQGPELLIRYENEEAVDDSQLPKDRFSAERLKGVDSTLKIQPAELGDSAVYLCASSLDLGWRYTGELFFGEGSRLTVL.

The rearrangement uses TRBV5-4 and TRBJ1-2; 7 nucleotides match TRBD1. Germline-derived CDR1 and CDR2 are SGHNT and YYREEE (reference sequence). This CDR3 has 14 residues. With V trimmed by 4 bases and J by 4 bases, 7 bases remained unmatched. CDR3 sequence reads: CASSGGTEGYGYTF. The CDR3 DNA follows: TGTGCCAGCAGCGGCGGGACAGAGGGCTATGGCTACACCTTC.

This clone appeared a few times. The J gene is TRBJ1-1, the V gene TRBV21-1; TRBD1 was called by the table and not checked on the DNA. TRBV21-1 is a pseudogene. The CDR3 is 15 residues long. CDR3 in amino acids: CASTLDRGRFTEAFF. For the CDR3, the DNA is TGTGCCAGCACCTTGGACAGGGGAAGGTTCACTGAAGCTTTCTTT.

CDR3 coding DNA: TGTGCCAGCAGTCCAGGGGTAACCTACGAGCAGTACTTC. It is translated as CASSPGVTYEQYF. The rearrangement links TRBV27 to TRBJ2-7; a weak D match, TRBD1 (6 bases). Germline V gene lookup returns CDR1 MNHEY and CDR2 SMNVEV (reference sequence). This CDR3 spans 13 amino acids. Trimming stripped 5 bases from V and 2 bases from J, with 10 bases between.

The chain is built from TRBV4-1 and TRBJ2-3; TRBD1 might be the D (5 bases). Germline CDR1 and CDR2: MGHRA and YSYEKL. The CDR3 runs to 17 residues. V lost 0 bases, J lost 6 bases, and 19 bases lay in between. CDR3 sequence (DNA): TGCGCCAGCAGCCAAGATCTTTTGGGGCTGAGCTGGGATACGCAGTATTTT. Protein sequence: CASSQDLLGLSWDTQYF.

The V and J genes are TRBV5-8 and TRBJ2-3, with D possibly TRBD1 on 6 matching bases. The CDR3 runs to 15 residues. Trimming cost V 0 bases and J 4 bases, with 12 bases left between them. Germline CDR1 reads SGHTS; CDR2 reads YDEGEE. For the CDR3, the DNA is TGTGCCAGCAGCTTGGGGCAGTCAGGGGCAGATACGCAGTATTTT. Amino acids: CASSLGQSGADTQYF.

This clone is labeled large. The CDR3 protein is CASSHDYYNEQFF. As DNA, the CDR3 is TGCGCCAGCAGCCACGACTATTACAATGAGCAGTTCTTC. The chain joins TRBV4-1 to TRBJ2-1, with a tentative D call TRBD2 (5 bases). Germline V gene sequence: CDR1 MGHRA, CDR2 YSYEKL. The CDR3 loop spans 13 amino acids. The ends were cut back, 3 bases at V and 4 bases at J, with 7 bases in the middle.